Below are 32 T cell receptor beta chains sequenced from a single sample in a study of blood T cell repertoires in COVID-19. Profiled with immunoSEQ multiplex PCR; TCRdb holds only in-frame clones, not every one. The data contain fewer than 300,000 clones, 80% to 90% of them singletons. The sequencing sample was made of PBMCs or T cells enriched from blood (not recorded which). The receptors shown here come from a man in his forties who had recovered from COVID-19.

The chain links TRBV5-1 to TRBJ1-2; tentative D call: TRBD1 (6 bases). The CDR3 consists of 12 residues. Germline V gives CDR1 SGHRS, CDR2 YFSETQ. V was cut by 4 bases and J by 9 bases, with 13 bases left in between. CDR3 loop: CASSEDSASYTF. DNA of the CDR3: TGCGCCAGCAGCGAGGACAGTGCTAGCTACACCTTC.

The gene calls are TRBV6-5 and TRBJ1-4, with 8 bases that match TRBD1. The CDR3 is 14 residues long. The trim removed 6 bases at V and 7 bases at J, leaving 7 bases unmatched. The germline CDR1 and CDR2 sequences are MNHEY and SVGAGI. CDR3 sequence: CASRRTGLSEKLFF. CDR3 nucleotides: TGTGCCAGCAGAAGGACAGGGCTAAGTGAAAAACTGTTTTTT.

This chain connects TRBV30 to TRBJ2-5, with D possibly TRBD2 on 6 matching bases. Trimming left V 1 base short and J 7 bases short, with 22 bases between. Germline-derived CDR1 and CDR2 are GTSNPN and SVGIG (reference sequence). This CDR3 is 16 amino acids long. CDR3 loop: CAWSAPGDFSRGTQYF. CDR3 sequence (DNA): TGTGCCTGGAGTGCCCCTGGGGACTTTTCTCGGGGGACCCAGTACTTC. Full variable domain (rest looked up from reference TRBV30 and TRBJ2-5): SQTIHQWPATLVQPVGSPLSLECTVEGTSNPNLYWYRQAAGRGLQLLFYSVGIGQISSEVPQNLSASRPQDRQFILSSKKLLLSDSGFYLCAWSAPGDFSRGTQYFGPGTRLLVL.

The chain is built from TRBV19 and TRBJ1-6; D possibly corresponds to TRBD1 (6 bases). The CDR3 consists of 19 residues. Germline lookup yields CDR1 LNHDA and CDR2 SQIVND (reference sequence). V lost 2 bases and J 0 bases, leaving 17 bases between the germline ends. CDR3 nucleotides: TGTGCCAGTAGTATACCGCTTGGACAGCCGAGCTCCTATAATTCACCCCTCCACTTT. This encodes CASSIPLGQPSSYNSPLHF.

The chain combines TRBV18 with TRBJ1-1; 7 positions match TRBD1. The CDR3 spans 16 residues. Germline V gene lookup returns CDR1 KGHSH and CDR2 LQKENI. Trimming cost V 3 bases and J 6 bases; bases outside gene matches: 13. CDR3 sequence: CASSPNQDRFGPEAFF. As DNA, the CDR3 is TGTGCCAGCTCACCTAATCAGGACAGGTTCGGTCCTGAAGCTTTCTTT.

This clone was seen just once. The genes are TRBV6-5 and TRBJ2-1, with TRBD2 matching 12 bases. The V and J ends lost 0 bases and 9 bases, in that order; junction bases with no gene match: 6. Germline CDR1 reads MNHEY; CDR2 reads SVGAGI. This CDR3 region has 16 residues. DNA for the CDR3: TGTGCCAGCAGTTACTCGGCTAGCGGGAGGGTTGGTGAGCAGTTCTTC. Residues: CASSYSASGRVGEQFF.

This clone was recorded only once. The rearrangement links TRBV9 to TRBJ2-5; D is unresolved. Trimming took 4 bases from V and 5 from J, leaving 18 bases between them. CDR1 is SGDLS, CDR2 YYNGEE, per germline. The CDR3 totals 15 residues. The CDR3 coding sequence is TGTGCCAGCAGCCCCAGAGGTAGCCCAAGGGAGACCCAGTACTTC. Protein: CASSPRGSPRETQYF. Together with reference TRBV9 and TRBJ2-5, the CDR3 gives the full variable domain: DSGVTQTPKHLITATGQRVTLRCSPRSGDLSVYWYQQSLDQGLQFLIQYYNGEERAKGNILERFSAQQFPDLHSELNLSSLELGDSALYFCASSPRGSPRETQYFGPGTRLLVL.

The chain employs TRBV30 and TRBJ1-1; no clear D. Trimming cost V 4 bases and J 10 bases, with 10 bases left between them. Per the germline V gene, CDR1 is GTSNPN and CDR2 is SVGIG (reference sequence). CDR3 size: 10 residues. The CDR3 here is CAWNLSVAFF. The CDR3 nucleotides are TGTGCCTGGAATTTATCGGTAGCTTTCTTT.

The rearrangement links TRBV21-1 to TRBJ1-5; the table assigns TRBD1, which was not confirmed against the DNA. TRBV21-1 is classified as a pseudogene. The CDR3 covers 17 residues. This CDR3 is CASSKDTGGVSNQPQHF. The DNA for the CDR3 is TGTGCCAGCAGCAAAGATACAGGGGGAGTCAGCAATCAGCCCCAGCATTTT.

This clone was seen once. CDR3 DNA: TGTGCCAGCAGCTCGACTCGGGAGACCCAGTACTTC. This encodes CASSSTRETQYF. V is TRBV7-9 and J is TRBJ2-5; D unclear. This CDR3 is built from 12 residues. Trimming took 4 bases from V and 5 from J, leaving 8 bases between them. CDR1 SEHNR and CDR2 FQNEAQ come from the germline V gene (reference sequence).

The V and J genes are TRBV3-1 (or the pseudogene TRBV3-2) and TRBJ1-1; D remains unclear. Germline CDR1 LGHDT, CDR2 YNNKEL (reference sequence). Trimming cost V 2 bases and J 1 base, with 17 bases left between them. The CDR3 totals 17 residues. The DNA of the CDR3 is TGTGCCAGCAGCCAAAAGAGGGTAGTATATACGAACACTGAAGCTTTCTTT. Amino acid sequence: CASSQKRVVYTNTEAFF.

The CDR3 coding sequence is TGTGCCAGCAGCTTGCGGTTTGTAGGATTAGGAGGCTATGGCTACACCTTC. It encodes CASSLRFVGLGGYGYTF. J is TRBJ1-2 and V is TRBV7-9; D call uncertain. Trimming left V 3 bases short and J 4 bases short, with 21 bases between. This CDR3 is 17 amino acids long. Germline CDR1 is SEHNR and CDR2 is FQNEAQ (reference sequence).

V gene TRBV12-2 combines with J gene TRBJ1-2. TRBV12-2 has pseudogene status. The CDR3 is 16 amino acids. The CDR3 DNA is TGTGCAAGTCGCGCCCCAGCGGAGGCCTCTCGTTTTGGCTACACCTTC. This codes for CASRAPAEASRFGYTF.

The gene calls are TRBV7-3 and TRBJ1-1, with D unclear. The CDR3 sequence is 14 residues long. Germline V lookup: CDR1 SGHTA, CDR2 FQGTGA. Trimming left V 2 bases short and J 4 bases short, with 11 bases between. The CDR3: CASSLFPSGTEAFF. CDR3 DNA sequence: TGTGCCAGCAGCTTATTCCCGTCGGGCACTGAAGCTTTCTTT.

The gene calls are TRBV13 and TRBJ1-1, with D unresolved. This CDR3 region has 15 residues. CDR1 and CDR2 from the germline V gene are PRHDT and FYEKMQ (reference sequence). Deletions cut 5 bases from V and 0 bases from J, with 13 bases between. This CDR3 reads CASSTREDLNTEAFF. CDR3 nucleotide sequence: TGTGCCAGCAGCACCCGGGAGGACCTGAACACTGAAGCTTTCTTT.

V is TRBV18 and J is TRBJ1-3; TRBD1 aligns across 9 bases. Trimming cost V 4 bases and J 0 bases; bases outside gene matches: 4. From germline, CDR1 is KGHSH and CDR2 LQKENI. CDR3 length: 16 residues. In DNA, the CDR3 is TGTGCCAGCTCACTGGACAGGGGTGGCTCTGGAAACACCATATATTTT. As protein: CASSLDRGGSGNTIYF.

The V gene is TRBV11-2, the J gene TRBJ1-1; D unclear. Trimming cost V 3 bases and J 0 bases, with 11 bases left between them. Germline CDR1 SGHAT, CDR2 FQNNGV. The CDR3 spans 15 residues. CDR3 amino acids: CASSFPAVMNTEAFF. CDR3 sequence (DNA): TGTGCCAGCAGCTTCCCGGCGGTCATGAACACTGAAGCTTTCTTT.

The CDR3: CASSPAGLSEAFF. DNA for the CDR3: TGCGCCAGCAGCCCAGCAGGGCTCTCTGAAGCTTTCTTT. The chain couples TRBV5-1 to TRBJ1-1; tentative D call: TRBD1 (5 bases). Germline V gene lookup returns CDR1 SGHRS and CDR2 YFSETQ. V lost 4 bases to trimming and J lost 6 bases, with 13 bases between them. This CDR3 spans 13 amino acids.

V is TRBV28 and J is TRBJ1-1, with D tentatively TRBD1 (5 bases). Germline V gene sequence: CDR1 MDHEN, CDR2 SYDVKM. The CDR3 loop spans 14 amino acids. Trimming shortened V by 3 bases and J by 2 bases, and 10 bases separated the two germline ends. The CDR3 loop is CASSFRGINTEAFF. The CDR3 nucleotides are TGTGCCAGCAGTTTCCGGGGGATTAACACTGAAGCTTTCTTT.

The chain has TRBV25-1 and TRBJ1-2; D perhaps matches TRBD1 (5 bases). V lost 4 bases and J 4 bases, leaving 10 bases between the germline ends. This CDR3 is 13 amino acids long. Germline V gene data show CDR1 as MGHDK and CDR2 as SYGVNS. The CDR3 DNA sequence: TGTGCCAGCAGTGTAGGGGAGGGCTATGGCTACACCTTC. It is translated as CASSVGEGYGYTF.

The J gene is TRBJ2-4, the V gene TRBV27; D is possibly TRBD2 (8 bases). The CDR3 consists of 17 residues. V lost 5 bases and J 8 bases, leaving 25 bases between the germline ends. CDR1 is MNHEY and CDR2 is SMNVEV in the germline V gene (reference sequence). This chain's CDR3 is CASSRIGTRGRGDIQYF. As DNA, the CDR3 is TGTGCCAGCAGTCGGATTGGTACGAGGGGGCGGGGGGACATTCAGTACTTC.

V is TRBV18 and J is TRBJ1-6, with 8 bases matching TRBD1. Germline values: CDR1 KGHSH, CDR2 LQKENI. This CDR3 has 16 residues. J was trimmed by 5 bases and V by 3 bases; bases with no gene match: 6. The CDR3 spells CASSPRTGSNNSPLHF. The CDR3 DNA reads TGTGCCAGCTCACCGAGGACAGGGTCGAATAATTCACCCCTCCACTTT.

The chain is built from TRBV19 and TRBJ2-1; D is unresolved. Germline-derived CDR1 and CDR2 are LNHDA and SQIVND (reference sequence). The CDR3 contains 12 residues. Trimming took 3 bases from V and 7 from J, leaving 7 bases between them. CDR3 in DNA: TGTGCCAGTAGTATCGACTCAAATGAGCAGTTCTTC. The encoded protein is CASSIDSNEQFF.

J is TRBJ2-7 and V is TRBV12-3 or TRBV12-4, with D possibly being TRBD1 (6 bases). The CDR3 totals 13 residues. V lost 6 bases, J lost 2 bases, and 11 bases lay in between. The CDR3 sequence: CASRRTGTYEQYF. Written as DNA, the CDR3 is TGTGCCAGCAGGCGAACAGGGACCTACGAGCAGTACTTC.

The chain combines TRBV9 with TRBJ2-7, with D possibly being TRBD1 (5 bases). V lost 3 bases, J lost 6 bases, and 13 bases lay in between. The germline CDR1 and CDR2 sequences are SGDLS and YYNGEE. The CDR3 consists of 13 residues. CDR3 loop: CASSGGRVGEQYF. DNA of the CDR3: TGTGCCAGCAGCGGGGGCAGGGTGGGCGAGCAGTACTTC. Together with reference TRBV9 and TRBJ2-7, the CDR3 gives the full variable domain: DSGVTQTPKHLITATGQRVTLRCSPRSGDLSVYWYQQSLDQGLQFLIQYYNGEERAKGNILERFSAQQFPDLHSELNLSSLELGDSALYFCASSGGRVGEQYFGPGTRLTVT.

This chain connects TRBV15 to TRBJ1-1, with D unresolved. Germline lookup yields CDR1 LNHNV and CDR2 YYDKDF (reference sequence). The CDR3 runs 13 residues. The V gene lost 2 bases and the J gene lost 6 bases, with 10 bases spanning the gap. CDR3 sequence reads: CATSRTPLAEAFF. As DNA, the CDR3 is TGTGCCACCAGCAGAACACCGCTGGCTGAAGCTTTCTTT.

The chain is built from TRBV24-1 and TRBJ2-2; weak D call: TRBD2 (7 bases). The CDR3 is 12 amino acids. Trimming left V 10 bases short and J 6 bases short, with 11 bases between. The V gene's germline CDR1 is KGHDR and CDR2 SFDVKD. The CDR3: CATGGGAGELFF. The CDR3 bases are TGTGCCACTGGAGGGGGGGCCGGGGAGCTGTTTTTT.

This chain joins TRBV6-2 or TRBV6-3 and TRBJ1-5; weak D call: TRBD1 (6 bases). Germline V gene sequence: CDR1 MNHEY, CDR2 SVGEGT. V was shortened by 5 bases and J by 9 bases, with 14 bases between the two germline ends. CDR3 length: 13 amino acids. CDR3 residues: CASSPGGAAPQHF. Here the CDR3 DNA reads TGTGCCAGCAGTCCCGGGGGGGCCGCGCCCCAGCATTTT.

J is TRBJ2-4 and V is TRBV25-1, with 10 bases matching TRBD1. Per germline, CDR1 MGHDK and CDR2 SYGVNS. This CDR3 region has 13 residues. V trimming: 5 bases; J trimming: 12 bases; junction bases outside the gene matches: 7. DNA of the CDR3: TGTGCCAGCAGTAAAGGACAGGGGGGCCCTCAGTACTTC. Translation: CASSKGQGGPQYF.

V is TRBV6-5 and J is TRBJ2-3; 7 bases line up with TRBD2. CDR1 is MNHEY, CDR2 SVGAGI, per germline. V lost 6 bases and J lost 1; bases outside the gene matches: 4. The CDR3 sequence is 14 residues long. The CDR3 protein is CASRKGRGTDTQYF. For the CDR3, the DNA is TGTGCCAGCAGGAAAGGGAGGGGCACAGATACGCAGTATTTT.

This chain links TRBV5-1 with TRBJ2-7, with D possibly TRBD1 on 6 matching bases. CDR1 and CDR2 (germline): SGHRS, YFSETQ. The CDR3 spans 15 residues. The V end was cut by 0 bases, the J end by 2 bases, with 12 bases between. As DNA, the CDR3 is TGCGCCAGCAGCTTGGAGACAGGTAGTCCCTACGAGCAGTACTTC. Its translation is CASSLETGSPYEQYF. Drawing the rest from reference TRBV5-1 and TRBJ2-7, the complete variable domain is KAGVTQTPRYLIKTRGQQVTLSCSPISGHRSVSWYQQTPGQGLQFLFEYFSETQRNKGNFPGRFSGRQFSNSRSEMNVSTLELGDSALYLCASSLETGSPYEQYFGPGTRLTVT.

The chain couples TRBV10-2 to TRBJ1-1; D ambiguous. Germline CDR1 and CDR2: WSHSY and SAAADI. The CDR3 has 13 residues. Trimming removed 4 bases at V and 3 bases at J, with 9 bases between. CDR3 loop: CASSVSPDTEAFF. In DNA form, the CDR3 reads TGCGCCAGCAGTGTTAGTCCGGACACTGAAGCTTTCTTT.